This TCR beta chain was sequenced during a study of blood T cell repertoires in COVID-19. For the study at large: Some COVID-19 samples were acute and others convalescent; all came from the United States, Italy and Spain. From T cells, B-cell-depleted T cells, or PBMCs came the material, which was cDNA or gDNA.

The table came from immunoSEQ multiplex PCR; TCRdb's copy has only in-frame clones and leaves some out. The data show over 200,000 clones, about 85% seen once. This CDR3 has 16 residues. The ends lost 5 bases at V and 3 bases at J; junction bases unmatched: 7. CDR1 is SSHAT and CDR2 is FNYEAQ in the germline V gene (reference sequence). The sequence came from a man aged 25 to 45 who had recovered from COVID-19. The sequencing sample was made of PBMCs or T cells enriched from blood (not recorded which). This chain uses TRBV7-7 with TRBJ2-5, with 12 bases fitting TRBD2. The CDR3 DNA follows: TGTGCCAGCAGCCCCTGGCTAGCGGGAGGGGAAGAGACCCAGTACTTC. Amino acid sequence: CASSPWLAGGEETQYF. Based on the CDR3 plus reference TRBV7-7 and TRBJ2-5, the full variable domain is GAGVSQSPRYKVTKRGQDVTLRCDPISSHATLYWYQQALGQGPEFLTYFNYEAQPDKSGLPSDRFSAERPEGSISTLTIQRTEQRDSAMYRCASSPWLAGGEETQYFGPGTRLLVL.